This T cell receptor (beta chain) was observed in a study of blood T cell repertoires in COVID-19. Study overall: There were acute and convalescent COVID-19 samples, and they came from the United States, Italy and Spain. Sources were T cells, B-cell-depleted T cells, or PBMCs; the material itself was cDNA or gDNA.

Original analysis: For nucleated cells, counts were estimated from reference gene primer amplification. TCRdb keeps only in-frame clones here, not all; method: immunoSEQ multiplex PCR. That table is the source of V, J and clone size, and D and trimming were worked out from the DNA. The sample contains about 120,000 clones, 85% to 90% of which appear only once. Trimming took off 2 bases at V and 2 bases at J, with 15 bases between the two ends. Germline CDR1 reads SGHRS; CDR2 reads YFSETQ. The CDR3 consists of 16 residues. This receptor was obtained from a woman aged 50 to 65 with acute or convalescent COVID-19. This chain joins TRBV5-1 and TRBJ2-3; D possibly corresponds to TRBD1 (6 bases). The material sequenced was peripheral blood. CDR3 protein: CASSLDGQLHTDTQYF. The CDR3 bases are TGCGCCAGCAGCTTAGACGGACAGTTACACACAGATACGCAGTATTTT. The complete variable domain, with remaining parts taken from reference TRBV5-1 and TRBJ2-3, reads KAGVTQTPRYLIKTRGQQVTLSCSPISGHRSVSWYQQTPGQGLQFLFEYFSETQRNKGNFPGRFSGRQFSNSRSEMNVSTLELGDSALYLCASSLDGQLHTDTQYFGPGTRLTVL.